The 26 T cell receptor beta chains listed next were all sequenced from one sample in a study of cytomegalovirus exposure and HLA in healthy donors (dated by TCRdb to 2016 to 2017). The library was prepared using the immunoSEQ multiplex PCR assay. The immuneACCESS repertoire file appears here via TCRdb, limited to in-frame rearrangements. These files lack a portion of the clones; in checked studies, under half of the deficit traces to unresolved V genes, and the cause of the others is not known. Present in this sample are 120,000 or so clones, approximately 95% of which were seen just once. The ten largest make up about 1.7% of the sample. Specimen: PBMCs. These receptors were obtained from a man aged 18 to 35 in good health and CMV-seronegative.

The gene calls are TRBV6-5 and TRBJ1-2; D is unclear. The CDR3 loop spans 14 amino acids. Germline CDR1 MNHEY, CDR2 SVGAGI. With 2 bases removed from V and 7 bases from J, the gap between germline ends came to 14 bases. CDR3 in DNA: TGTGCCAGCAGTTACCGAGGGAAAGGAGGTGGCTACACCTTC. Protein product: CASSYRGKGGGYTF.

The CDR3 is CASSLLEVRLAGDTQYF. The CDR3 bases are TGTGCCAGCAGCTTGTTGGAGGTCCGGCTAGCGGGAGATACGCAGTATTTT. The chain recombines TRBV5-8 with TRBJ2-3; TRBD2 matches 8 bases. CDR1 and CDR2 (germline): SGHTS, YDEGEE. J lost 5 bases, V lost 1 base, and 12 bases had no gene match. The CDR3 has 17 amino acids.

The gene calls are TRBV6-6 and TRBJ2-5; D may be TRBD2 (5 bases). This CDR3 has 14 residues. Germline assignment: CDR1 MNHNY and CDR2 SVGAGI (reference sequence). Trimming took off 7 bases at V and 5 bases at J, with 17 bases between the two ends. The CDR3 reads CASIPSPGGETQYF. The CDR3, as DNA: TGTGCCAGCATCCCTAGCCCGGGTGGGGAGACCCAGTACTTC.

The chain has TRBV18 and TRBJ1-2; D might be TRBD1 (5 bases). The V end lost 3 bases, the J end lost 7 bases, and 9 bases lay between the germline ends. This CDR3 contains 12 residues. Germline assignment: CDR1 KGHSH and CDR2 LQKENI. The CDR3, as DNA: TGTGCCAGCTCACCGGGCCAGGGTGGCTACACCTTC. Its protein product is CASSPGQGGYTF. The whole variable domain, filled in from reference TRBV18 and TRBJ1-2, reads NAGVMQNPRHLVRRRGQEARLRCSPMKGHSHVYWYRQLPEEGLKFMVYLQKENIIDESGMPKERFSAEFPKEGPSILRIQQVVRGDSAAYFCASSPGQGGYTFGSGTRLTVV.

The gene calls are TRBV21-1 and TRBJ2-1; the D call TRBD1 from the table was never checked on the DNA. TRBV21-1 is tagged as a pseudogene. This CDR3 region has 16 residues. The CDR3 protein is CASSKYPRDSYNEQFF. The CDR3 DNA follows: TGTGCCAGCAGCAAATACCCTCGGGACAGCTACAATGAGCAGTTCTTC.

CDR3 region: CASSELGQVPYEQYF. The CDR3, as DNA: TGTGCCAGCAGCGAACTTGGACAGGTACCTTACGAGCAGTACTTC. The V gene is TRBV9, the J gene TRBJ2-7; TRBD1 aligns across 7 bases. This CDR3 has 15 residues. Germline V gene lookup returns CDR1 SGDLS and CDR2 YYNGEE. Trimming at V came to 3 bases and at J to 4 bases, leaving 10 bases not matched to a gene. Full variable domain (missing parts from reference TRBV9 and TRBJ2-7): DSGVTQTPKHLITATGQRVTLRCSPRSGDLSVYWYQQSLDQGLQFLIQYYNGEERAKGNILERFSAQQFPDLHSELNLSSLELGDSALYFCASSELGQVPYEQYFGPGTRLTVT.

This clone has just a few counts. The chain couples TRBV27 to TRBJ1-2; D perhaps matches TRBD1 (5 bases). Trimming removed 8 bases at V and 0 bases at J, with 10 bases between. CDR1 and CDR2 (germline): MNHEY, SMNVEV (reference sequence). The CDR3 has 13 amino acids. CDR3 protein: CASGFRANYGYTF. The CDR3 DNA follows: TGTGCCAGCGGCTTCAGGGCTAACTATGGCTACACCTTC.

The chain links TRBV4-3 to TRBJ1-2; TRBD1 is a possible D gene (6 bases). Germline lookup yields CDR1 LGHNA and CDR2 YSLEER. V lost 3 bases to trimming and J lost 4 bases, with 21 bases between them. The CDR3 runs 17 residues. CDR3 nucleotides: TGCGCCAGCAGCCAGGCCCTACGACAGGAATTTATCTATGGCTACACCTTC. Protein sequence: CASSQALRQEFIYGYTF.

V and J are TRBV7-9 and TRBJ2-7; 8 bases map to TRBD2. V trimming: 2 bases; J trimming: 2 bases; junction bases outside the gene matches: 5. This CDR3 comprises 15 residues. Germline loops: CDR1 SEHNR, CDR2 FQNEAQ (reference sequence). Here the CDR3 reads CASSLMAGGAYEQYF. The CDR3 coding sequence is TGTGCCAGCAGCTTAATGGCGGGAGGAGCCTACGAGCAGTACTTC.

V is TRBV4-3 and J is TRBJ2-1; D is possibly TRBD2 (5 bases). V was trimmed by 0 bases and J by 11 bases, leaving 23 bases between them. The length of the CDR3 is 17 residues. Germline loops: CDR1 LGHNA, CDR2 YSLEER. CDR3 DNA sequence: TGCGCCAGCAGCCAAGATGACGCCGTCGGGATTGTAGGACAGCAGTTCTTC. Translating it yields CASSQDDAVGIVGQQFF.

This clone occurred once. The chain employs TRBV29-1 and TRBJ2-3, with D perhaps TRBD1 (5 bases). The CDR3 has 13 residues. V was shortened by 5 bases and J by 4 bases, with 13 bases between the two germline ends. Looked up from germline, CDR1 is SQVTM and CDR2 is ANQGSEA. CDR3 DNA: TGCAGCGTTAGGTTGCCAGGGCCAGATACGCAGTATTTT. This translates into CSVRLPGPDTQYF.

Comments on this clone: Mismatch with germline at one junction end may stem from a read error. The V and J genes are TRBV6-6 and TRBJ2-7; D is uncertain. This CDR3 contains 15 residues. Germline-derived CDR1 and CDR2 are MNHNY and SVGAGI (reference sequence). This CDR3 reads CASSDSGFFTYEQYF. CDR3 nucleotide sequence: TGTGCCAGCAGTGACTCGGGCTTTTTTACCTACGAGCAGTACTTC.

V and J are TRBV27 and TRBJ2-1; D gene ambiguous. Trimming removed 10 bases at V and 4 bases at J, with 5 bases between. Germline V CDR1 and CDR2: MNHEY, SMNVEV (reference sequence). CDR3 length: 10 residues. The CDR3 sequence: CATPYNEQFF. In DNA, the CDR3 is TGTGCCACCCCGTACAATGAGCAGTTCTTC.

The chain is built from TRBV4-3 and TRBJ1-2; TRBD1 matches at 8 bases. The CDR3 length is 15 residues. V dropped 0 bases and J dropped 5; count of bases not matched to a gene: 5. CDR1 LGHNA and CDR2 YSLEER come from the germline V gene. The chain's CDR3 is CASSQESDRGYGYTF. CDR3 nucleotides: TGCGCCAGCAGCCAAGAATCCGACAGGGGTTATGGCTACACCTTC.

The gene calls are TRBV4-3 and TRBJ2-7; 8 positions match TRBD2. Germline values: CDR1 LGHNA, CDR2 YSLEER. With 0 bases clipped from V and 0 bases from J, the junction kept 4 bases outside the gene matches. This CDR3 is built from 16 residues. CDR3 amino acids: CASSQDRGGSSYEQYF. CDR3 coding DNA: TGCGCCAGCAGCCAAGATCGGGGGGGTTCCTCCTACGAGCAGTACTTC.

V gene TRBV14 combines with J gene TRBJ2-7, with D possibly matching TRBD2 (6 bases). This CDR3 spans 15 amino acids. Deletions cut 4 bases from V and 4 bases from J, with 17 bases between. The germline V gene encodes CDR1 SGHDN and CDR2 FVKESK. This CDR3 is CASSPSGSGFYEQYF. DNA of the CDR3: TGTGCCAGCAGCCCCTCTGGTAGCGGATTTTACGAGCAGTACTTC.

The chain joins TRBV5-5 to TRBJ2-3; tentatively, D is TRBD2 (6 bases). CDR1 is SGHKS, CDR2 YYEKEE, per germline (reference sequence). The CDR3 extends over 14 amino acids. Deletions cut 3 bases from V and 4 bases from J, with 12 bases between. The CDR3 nucleotides are TGTGCCAGCAGCTCGTTGTCGGGGGCAGATACGCAGTATTTT. This translates into CASSSLSGADTQYF. Drawing the rest from reference TRBV5-5 and TRBJ2-3, the complete variable domain is DAGVTQSPTHLIKTRGQQVTLRCSPISGHKSVSWYQQVLGQGPQFIFQYYEKEERGRGNFPDRFSARQFPNYSSELNVNALLLGDSALYLCASSSLSGADTQYFGPGTRLTVL.

CDR3 sequence: CASSPSFGTTGTEAFF. The CDR3 DNA is TGTGCCAGCAGCCCCTCGTTCGGGACAACTGGCACTGAAGCTTTCTTT. The V and J genes are TRBV9 and TRBJ1-1, with D possibly being TRBD1 (6 bases). Trimming shortened V by 4 bases and J by 4 bases, and 20 bases separated the two germline ends. The CDR3 runs 16 residues. The V gene's germline CDR1 is SGDLS and CDR2 YYNGEE.

The CDR3 DNA reads TGTGCCAGCAGCTTGGGCAGGCCGCCTAATGAAAAACTGTTTTTT. It encodes CASSLGRPPNEKLFF. V gene TRBV5-8 combines with J gene TRBJ1-4; the D is unclear. Germline lookup yields CDR1 SGHTS and CDR2 YDEGEE. The CDR3 contains 15 residues. V shed 0 bases and J shed 3 bases, with 9 bases lying between them.

The V call is TRBV11-2, the J call TRBJ2-5; the D is unclear. CDR3 size: 14 residues. Germline V gene data show CDR1 as SGHAT and CDR2 as FQNNGV. V was clipped by 5 bases and J by 4 bases, with 14 bases between them. The CDR3 bases are TGTGCCAGCAGCCCCGCTAGTTTCCGAGAGACCCAGTACTTC. Its protein is CASSPASFRETQYF.

The chain is built from TRBV7-2 and TRBJ2-7, with 10 bases identical to TRBD2. The CDR3 has 14 residues. The V and J ends lost 7 bases and 6 bases, in that order; junction bases with no gene match: 9. Germline V gene lookup returns CDR1 SGHTA and CDR2 FQGNSA. In nucleotides, the CDR3 is TGTGCCAGCAACCCAGCGGGAGGGGCCCTCGAGCAGTACTTC. Its protein product is CASNPAGGALEQYF.

J is TRBJ2-3 and V is TRBV5-1; 12 bases match TRBD2. Germline loops: CDR1 SGHRS, CDR2 YFSETQ. V lost 4 bases, J lost 4 bases, and 7 bases stayed unmatched. This CDR3 has 16 residues. CDR3 loop: CASSVTSGSWADTQYF. The CDR3 nucleotides are TGCGCCAGCAGCGTGACTAGCGGGAGTTGGGCAGATACGCAGTATTTT. The full variable domain, its missing parts supplied by reference TRBV5-1 and TRBJ2-3, is KAGVTQTPRYLIKTRGQQVTLSCSPISGHRSVSWYQQTPGQGLQFLFEYFSETQRNKGNFPGRFSGRQFSNSRSEMNVSTLELGDSALYLCASSVTSGSWADTQYFGPGTRLTVL.

V is TRBV29-1 and J is TRBJ2-2, with TRBD1 matching 9 bases. V dropped 4 bases and J dropped 2; count of bases not matched to a gene: 2. The CDR3 runs to 14 residues. Germline CDR1 SQVTM, CDR2 ANQGSEA. CDR3 coding DNA: TGCAGCGTTGGGACAGGGGTTAACACCGGGGAGCTGTTTTTT. Amino acids: CSVGTGVNTGELFF.

This clone showed up just once. This chain connects TRBV4-1 to TRBJ2-3; possible D gene TRBD2, 5 bases. The CDR3 runs to 13 residues. Germline assignment: CDR1 MGHRA and CDR2 YSYEKL. V shed 2 bases and J shed 4 bases, with 7 bases lying between them. The CDR3 bases are TGCGCCAGCAGCCAAATCGGGGCAGATACGCAGTATTTT. Protein sequence: CASSQIGADTQYF.

The genes are TRBV9 and TRBJ2-1; possible D gene TRBD2, 5 bases. Trimming took off 4 bases at V and 0 bases at J, with 11 bases between the two ends. Germline CDR1 and CDR2: SGDLS and YYNGEE. The CDR3 runs 15 residues. The CDR3, as DNA: TGTGCCAGCAGCCCCAGCGGAGGCTCCTACAATGAGCAGTTCTTC. It translates to CASSPSGGSYNEQFF.

This sequence joins TRBV19 and TRBJ1-1; possible D gene TRBD1, 6 bases. V lost 3 bases, J lost 1 base, and 9 bases lay in between. In germline, CDR1 is LNHDA, CDR2 SQIVND (reference sequence). The CDR3 is 14 residues long. The CDR3: CASSIVRGNTEAFF. The CDR3 nucleotides are TGTGCCAGTAGTATCGTCAGGGGGAACACTGAAGCTTTCTTT.